This TCR beta chain comes out of a study of molecular identifiers for immune sequencing clone quantification. TCRdb recomputed calls from the PCR reads with MiXCR, one row per CDR3 protein. The table includes about 640,000 distinct CDR3 sequences, about 20% detected once. Whole-study results and caveats: Beyond 20 RNA copies, clones held over 97% of effector molecules, compared with under 1% in naive cells.

As to this clonotype: The antigen is unknown.

As CD8+CD4-CCR7+CD45RA+ cells, naive CD8 T cells were sorted. The origin of this receptor is a human donor in good health. Some libraries in this study had Jurkat cell RNA spiked in. The sample taken for sequencing was naive CD8+ T cells from blood, with Jurkat cell RNA spiked in. As to subset: FACS-sorted CD8+CD4-CCR7+CD45RA+ naive T cells.

Written as DNA, the CDR3 is TGTGCCAGCAGCTTAGACCCCAGGACGGGCACCATATATTTT. As protein: CASSLDPRTGTIYF. The V and J genes are TRBV11-2 and TRBJ1-3; D ambiguous. Germline V gene lookup returns CDR1 SGHAT and CDR2 FQNNGV. The V end lost 0 bases, the J end lost 9 bases, and 12 bases lay between the germline ends. The CDR3 contains 14 residues.